The 14 T cell receptor beta chains below were found in one sample sequenced in a study of long-term antiretroviral therapy in people with HIV. Survey-level immunoSEQ v3.0 assays were run. Data came from immunoSEQ multiplex PCR; TCRdb stores just in-frame clones and leaves some out. The repertoire includes approximately 25,000 clones, approximately 87% of them detected once, and less than 9.5% sits in the top ten. The sample consisted of unsorted PBMCs, taken 4.8 to 5 years after starting antiretroviral therapy. These receptors all stem from a man in his forties with HIV.

CDR3 sequence reads: CASSSGTGGYTDTQYF. For the CDR3, the DNA is TGTGCCAGCAGCTCGGGGACAGGGGGATACACAGATACGCAGTATTTT. The J gene is TRBJ2-3, the V gene TRBV5-6, with 11 bases aligning to TRBD1. The CDR3 length is 16 residues. Germline CDR1 SGHDT, CDR2 YYEEEE. V shed 3 bases, J shed 2 bases, and the junction held 5 bases outside the gene matches.

The V call is TRBV11-2, the J call TRBJ2-3; D is perhaps TRBD1 or TRBD2 (6 bases each). CDR1 SGHAT and CDR2 FQNNGV come from the germline V gene. This CDR3 has 15 residues. V lost 3 bases and J 3 bases, leaving 13 bases between the germline ends. For the CDR3, the DNA is TGTGCCAGCAGCTTTGTGGGGGGCCAGACAGATACGCAGTATTTT. Protein sequence: CASSFVGGQTDTQYF.

The chain recombines TRBV5-5 with TRBJ1-3; D is undetermined. CDR3 length: 9 residues. Germline assignment: CDR1 SGHKS and CDR2 YYEKEE (reference sequence). Trimming pared 9 bases from V and 5 bases from J, leaving 3 bases between. Here the CDR3 reads CATRNTIYF. CDR3 nucleotides: TGTGCCACTAGAAACACCATATATTTT.

This clone has only one observation. This sequence joins TRBV27 and TRBJ2-3; no reliable D call. The CDR3 totals 14 residues. Germline CDR1 reads MNHEY; CDR2 reads SMNVEV (reference sequence). V dropped 6 bases and J dropped 3 bases, with 13 bases sitting between them. Here the CDR3 reads CASSLRWTTDTQYF. The CDR3 DNA is TGTGCCAGCAGCCTAAGATGGACGACAGATACGCAGTATTTT.

In this sample, this clone turned up once. The chain combines TRBV7-9 with TRBJ1-1; D remains ambiguous. Trimming cost V 5 bases and J 0 bases, with 7 bases left between them. Germline V gene sequence: CDR1 SEHNR, CDR2 FQNEAQ (reference sequence). The CDR3 has 13 residues. CDR3 bases: TGTGCCAGCAGCAATACGGTGAACACTGAAGCTTTCTTT. It encodes CASSNTVNTEAFF.

The gene calls are TRBV28 and TRBJ2-7; 10 nucleotides line up with TRBD2. CDR1 and CDR2 (germline): MDHEN, SYDVKM. This CDR3 spans 18 amino acids. Trimming took 2 bases from V and 3 from J; bases not matched to a gene: 13. The CDR3 DNA sequence: TGTGCCAGCAGTTTAGAGCGCCTACGGCTAGCGGGAGACTACGAGCAGTACTTC. The encoded protein is CASSLERLRLAGDYEQYF.

This clone has just a few counts. The chain combines TRBV7-8 with TRBJ2-7; the match to TRBD1 covers 10 bases. The V gene end was trimmed by 4 bases and the J gene end by 3 bases; junction bases not matched to a gene: 3. The CDR3 is made up of 14 amino acids. Germline values: CDR1 SGHVS, CDR2 FQNEAQ. Here the CDR3 reads CASSSGTGVYEQYF. The DNA of the CDR3 is TGTGCCAGCAGCTCCGGGACAGGGGTCTACGAGCAGTACTTC.

The V call is TRBV14, the J call TRBJ2-7, with a weak D call TRBD2 (6 bases). From germline, CDR1 is SGHDN and CDR2 FVKESK. The germline V and J ends were trimmed by 3 bases and 2 bases, with 14 bases remaining between them. The CDR3 totals 15 residues. Here the CDR3 reads CASSQEGWPAYEQYF. The CDR3 bases are TGTGCCAGCAGCCAGGAGGGATGGCCCGCCTACGAGCAGTACTTC.

The J gene is TRBJ2-5, the V gene TRBV30; maybe TRBD2 (6 bases). The J call is in doubt because the DNA end fits TRBJ2-7 better. CDR1 GTSNPN and CDR2 SVGIG come from the germline V gene (reference sequence). CDR3 size: 13 residues. CDR3 sequence: CAWSSGTLYEQYF. The CDR3 region has the DNA TGTGCCTGGAGTTCCGGGACTCTTTACGAGCAGTACTTC.

V and J are TRBV7-2 and TRBJ2-5, with D hard to call. The CDR3 extends over 15 amino acids. Germline V gene data show CDR1 as SGHTA and CDR2 as FQGNSA. Trimming stripped 5 bases from V and 5 bases from J, with 18 bases between. CDR3 region: CASSPSPVLRETQYF. The DNA for the CDR3 is TGTGCCAGCAGCCCCTCCCCGGTACTTCGGGAGACCCAGTACTTC.

The V call is TRBV7-2, the J call TRBJ1-2; D gene ambiguous. With 1 base removed from V and 2 bases from J, the gap between germline ends came to 8 bases. The CDR3 totals 14 residues. Germline values: CDR1 SGHTA, CDR2 FQGNSA. The CDR3 is CASSLEGLNYGYTF. CDR3 nucleotide sequence: TGTGCCAGCAGCTTAGAAGGATTAAACTATGGCTACACCTTC.

The chain recombines TRBV11-1 with TRBJ2-7, with D perhaps TRBD1 (6 bases). V was pared by 5 bases and J by 5 bases, with 19 bases between. The CDR3 loop spans 15 amino acids. Germline V gene sequence: CDR1 SGHAT, CDR2 FQDESV (reference sequence). The CDR3 protein is CASSLPQGVVNEQYF. CDR3 coding DNA: TGTGCCAGCAGCCTACCACAGGGAGTGGTCAACGAGCAGTACTTC.

The rearrangement uses TRBV4-1 and TRBJ2-2, with 9 bases identical to TRBD2. This CDR3 region has 16 residues. The V gene's germline CDR1 is MGHRA and CDR2 YSYEKL. J was trimmed by 5 bases and V by 4 bases; bases with no gene match: 8. CDR3 sequence: CASSPVAGAQTGELFF. The CDR3 DNA sequence: TGCGCCAGCAGCCCGGTAGCGGGAGCGCAAACCGGGGAGCTGTTTTTT.

J is TRBJ1-1 and V is TRBV5-6; D possibly corresponds to TRBD1 (5 bases). Germline-derived CDR1 and CDR2 are SGHDT and YYEEEE. Trimming stripped 3 bases from V and 5 bases from J, with 8 bases between. The CDR3 consists of 12 residues. The CDR3 reads CASSWGWTEAFF. CDR3 bases: TGTGCCAGCAGCTGGGGGTGGACTGAAGCTTTCTTT.